The clone carrying this T cell receptor (beta chain) was counted a few times. Germline V gene sequence: CDR1 MNHEY, CDR2 SVGAGI. The J segment lost 1 base and the V segment lost 7 bases, leaving 4 bases of the junction unmatched. CDR3 length: 15 amino acids. The record originates from a study of blood T cell repertoires in COVID-19. In the original workflow: Scientists estimated how many nucleated cells there were by amplifying reference gene primers. The method was immunoSEQ multiplex PCR; TCRdb's version includes in-frame clones alone and lacks a portion of them. V, J and clone size are those of that table, while D and trimming were read from the DNA. The sample has approximately 260,000 clones; over 65% are singletons.

Sequencing used peripheral blood. The source of this sequence is a man aged 60 to 69 who had recovered from COVID-19. This chain joins TRBV6-5 and TRBJ2-1; 10 nucleotides align to TRBD2. As DNA, the CDR3 is TGTGCCAGCATTCCACTAGCGGGATCCTACAATGAGCAGTTCTTC. This gives the protein CASIPLAGSYNEQFF.